This record covers a single T cell receptor (beta chain). Its binding antigen is unknown. The CDR3 is cut off 3 residues early in the read; its end comes from the germline J gene. Spanning cysteine to phenylalanine, the CDR3 consists of 11 amino acids. Only the CDR3 bases that were read are kept: 24 of them, in frame from base 1. According to the germline V gene (reference sequence), CDR1 reads GTSNPN and CDR2 reads SVGIG. The source of the sample is a study of T cells in women clearing cervical HPV infection (dated 2018 in TCRdb). Describing the broader study: The cases were 20 to 30 women with histologically confirmed HPV16-related CIN3 or worse, and 2 of those women had invasive cancers. The 25 controls were women who cleared a single incident HPV16 infection within 12 months without developing precancer or cancer. Blood from cases was collected at the visit where the lesion was first found, while blood from controls was collected once the infection could no longer be detected. For cases, the median interval between lesion detection and blood sampling was roughly 140 days, with an interquartile range of roughly 85 to 220 days. HLA typing was available for only a few women, so HLA type could not be excluded as a confounder. The exploratory proof-of-principle case-control study was nested within the Guanacaste HPV Natural History Study in Costa Rica and compared TCR repertoires across cervical HPV16 outcomes. Cases and controls were matched on age within five years and on year of sample collection. Median age was about 30 years in cases versus roughly 40 in controls, and baseline characteristics did not differ significantly. In the parent cohort, some 10,000 women aged 18 or older were enrolled in Guanacaste, Costa Rica, during 1993 to 1994 and were followed for six to seven years. As quality controls, five blinded duplicates were added to each group, bringing the total to roughly 60 samples made up of some 50 participants and approximately ten replicates. What the research found in general, with its limitations: The cross-sectional design could not show whether associations preceded infection or resulted from it; effector/memory subsets and HPV-specific T cells were not isolated. TCR repertoire richness was significantly higher in CIN3+ cases than in controls across sequencing depths, while evenness did not differ. TRBV6-7 relative abundance was lower in cases than in controls (roughly 0.11% versus 0.16%; Bonferroni P = 0.0008). Random forest classifiers that combined richness and V gene abundances separated cases from controls with an estimated AUC of approximately 0.79. Because the number of T cells in each sample was unknown, differences in richness could reflect differing T-cell content rather than repertoire biology.

The immunoSEQ assay used multiplex PCR to amplify TCR beta CDR3 regions from an average of approximately 1,100 ng of genomic DNA per sample. To correct primer bias, the assay used a complete synthetic TCR repertoire to set an amplification baseline. The amplicons were sequenced using the Illumina platform. The source study handled its data this way. Sequence errors were corrected by clustering with frequency ratios and a modified nearest-neighbor algorithm, and the sequences were then analyzed in the immunoSEQ Analyzer using IMGT gene definitions. TCR richness and evenness were averaged over 20 rarefaction repeats at each rarefaction depth, excluding samples with fewer sequences than the depth. V, D and J gene relative abundances were compared between groups with Wilcoxon rank sum tests, applying FDR correction. An intraclass correlation of 90% to 97% for TCR richness and an average of roughly 83% across 65 or so gene segments were obtained from the blinded duplicates. Held by TCRdb, this immuneACCESS table contains in-frame sequences only and omits some clones. Under half of the omission traces to an unresolved V gene where checked; the cause of the rest is unknown. V and J calls and clone size come straight from that table; D and trimming were deduced from the DNA. The table kept for this sample lists tens of thousands of clones. The leading ten clones occupy less than 6.5% of the sample.

Every participant had a single incident cervical HPV16 infection, and women with prevalent HPV16 infections were excluded. Cervical HPV DNA was detected with MY09/MY11 PCR, and genotyping was done by dot-blot hybridization. Roughly 16 mL of heparinized blood were centrifuged, and the buffy coat was split into aliquots, frozen at -30 degrees C, and then kept at -80 degrees C. QIAGEN kits were used to extract genomic DNA from buffy coat specimens. This receptor was taken from a woman aged 18 to 69 with a cervical HPV16 infection that either progressed to CIN3+ or cleared (not recorded which). This chain is built from TRBV30 and TRBJ1-1; the D gene lacks a confident call. Material: blood buffy coat. The covered CDR3 bases are TGTGCCTGGAGTGCAGGCGGGGAA. This encodes CAWSAGGE. The full CDR3 sequence reads CAWSAGGEAFF.